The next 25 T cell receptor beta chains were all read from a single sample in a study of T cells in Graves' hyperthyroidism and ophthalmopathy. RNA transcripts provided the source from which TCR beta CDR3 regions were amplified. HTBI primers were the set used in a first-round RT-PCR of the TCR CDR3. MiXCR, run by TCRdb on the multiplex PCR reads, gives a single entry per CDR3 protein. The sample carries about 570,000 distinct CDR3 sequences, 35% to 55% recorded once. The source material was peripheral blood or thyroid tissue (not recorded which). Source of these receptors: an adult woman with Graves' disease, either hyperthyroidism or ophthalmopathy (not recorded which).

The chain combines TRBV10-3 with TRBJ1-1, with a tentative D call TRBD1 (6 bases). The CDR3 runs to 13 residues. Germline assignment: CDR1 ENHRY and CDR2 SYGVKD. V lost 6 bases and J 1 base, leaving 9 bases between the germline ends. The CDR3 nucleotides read TGTGCCATCAGCCGGACAGCGAACACTGAAGCTTTCTTT. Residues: CAISRTANTEAFF.

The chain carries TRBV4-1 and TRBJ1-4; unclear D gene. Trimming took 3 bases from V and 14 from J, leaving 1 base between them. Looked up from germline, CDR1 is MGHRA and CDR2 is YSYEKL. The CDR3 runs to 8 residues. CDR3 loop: CASSHLFF. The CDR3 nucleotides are TGCGCCAGCAGCCACCTGTTTTTT.

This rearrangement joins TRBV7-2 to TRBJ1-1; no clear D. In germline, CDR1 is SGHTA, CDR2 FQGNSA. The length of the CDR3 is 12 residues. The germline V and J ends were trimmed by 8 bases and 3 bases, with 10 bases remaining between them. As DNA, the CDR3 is TGTGCCAGCGATCCCTGGCACACTGAAGCTTTCTTT. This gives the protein CASDPWHTEAFF.

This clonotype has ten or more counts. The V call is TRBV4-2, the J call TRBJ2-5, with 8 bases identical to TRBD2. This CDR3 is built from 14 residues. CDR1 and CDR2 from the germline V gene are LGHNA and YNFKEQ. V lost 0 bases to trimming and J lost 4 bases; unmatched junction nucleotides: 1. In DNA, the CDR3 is TGTGCCAGCAGCCAAGATCGGGAGGGAGAGACCCAGTACTTC. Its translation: CASSQDREGETQYF.

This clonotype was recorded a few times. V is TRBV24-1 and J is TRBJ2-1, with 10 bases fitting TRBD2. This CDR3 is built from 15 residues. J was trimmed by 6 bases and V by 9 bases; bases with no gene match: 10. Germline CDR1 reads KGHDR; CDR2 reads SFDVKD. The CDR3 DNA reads TGTGCCACCGCGGTAGGAAGCGGGAGGGGCAATGAGCAGTTCTTC. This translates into CATAVGSGRGNEQFF.

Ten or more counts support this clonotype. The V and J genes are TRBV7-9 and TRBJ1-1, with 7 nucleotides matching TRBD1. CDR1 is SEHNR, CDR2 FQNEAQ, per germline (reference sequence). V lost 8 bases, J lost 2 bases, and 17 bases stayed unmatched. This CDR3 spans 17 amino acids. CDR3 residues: CASSLILRQGLNTEAFF. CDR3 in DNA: TGTGCCAGCTCACTCATTCTACGACAGGGACTTAACACTGAAGCTTTCTTT.

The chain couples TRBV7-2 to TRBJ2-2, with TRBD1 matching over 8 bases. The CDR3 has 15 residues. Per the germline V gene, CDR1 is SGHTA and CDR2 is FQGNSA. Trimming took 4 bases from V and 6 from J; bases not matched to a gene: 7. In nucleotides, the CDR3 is TGTGCCAGCAGCTGGACAGGGCGTGAAGCCGGGGAGCTGTTTTTT. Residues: CASSWTGREAGELFF.

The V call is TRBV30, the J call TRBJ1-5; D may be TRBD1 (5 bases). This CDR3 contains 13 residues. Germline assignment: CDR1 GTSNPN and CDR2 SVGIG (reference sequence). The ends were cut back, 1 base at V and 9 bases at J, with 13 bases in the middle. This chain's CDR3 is CAWSGVGGGPQHF. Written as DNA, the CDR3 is TGTGCCTGGAGTGGGGTGGGTGGGGGGCCCCAGCATTTT.

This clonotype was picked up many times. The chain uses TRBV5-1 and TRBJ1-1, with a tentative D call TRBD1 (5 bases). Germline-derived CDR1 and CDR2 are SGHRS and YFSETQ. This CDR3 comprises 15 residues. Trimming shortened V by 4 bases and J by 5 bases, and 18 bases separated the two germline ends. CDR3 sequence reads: CASSPVGGRRTEAFF. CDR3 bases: TGCGCCAGCAGCCCGGTGGGGGGTAGGCGGACTGAAGCTTTCTTT.

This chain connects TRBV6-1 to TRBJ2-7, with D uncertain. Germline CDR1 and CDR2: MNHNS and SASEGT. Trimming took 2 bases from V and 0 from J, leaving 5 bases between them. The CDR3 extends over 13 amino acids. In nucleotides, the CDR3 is TGTGCCAGCAGTGAATTCATCTCCTACGAGCAGTACTTC. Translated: CASSEFISYEQYF.

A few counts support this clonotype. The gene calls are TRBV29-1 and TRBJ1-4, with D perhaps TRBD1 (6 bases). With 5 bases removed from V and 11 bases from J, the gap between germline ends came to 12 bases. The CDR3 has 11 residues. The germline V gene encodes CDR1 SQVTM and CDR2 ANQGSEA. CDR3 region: CSVRDRTKLFF. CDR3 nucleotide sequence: TGCAGCGTTCGAGACAGGACTAAACTGTTTTTT.

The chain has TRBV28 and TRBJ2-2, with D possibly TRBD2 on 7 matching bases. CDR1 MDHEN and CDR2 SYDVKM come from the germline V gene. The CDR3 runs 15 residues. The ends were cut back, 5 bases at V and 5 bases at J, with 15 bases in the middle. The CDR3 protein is CASSTTGRGTGELFF. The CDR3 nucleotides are TGTGCCAGCAGTACCACAGGGAGGGGAACCGGGGAGCTGTTTTTT.

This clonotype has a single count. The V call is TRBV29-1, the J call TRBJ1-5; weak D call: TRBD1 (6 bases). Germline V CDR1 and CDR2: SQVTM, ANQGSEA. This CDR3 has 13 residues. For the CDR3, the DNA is TGCACCATAGGGGGGCCAGGGCATCAGCCCCAGCATTTT. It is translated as CTIGGPGHQPQHF.

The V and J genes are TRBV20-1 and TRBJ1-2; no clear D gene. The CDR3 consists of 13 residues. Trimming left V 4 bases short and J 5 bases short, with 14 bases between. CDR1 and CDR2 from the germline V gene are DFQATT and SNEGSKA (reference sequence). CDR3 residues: CSATHLGAYGYTF. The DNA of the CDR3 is TGCAGTGCTACCCACCTAGGAGCGTATGGCTACACCTTC.

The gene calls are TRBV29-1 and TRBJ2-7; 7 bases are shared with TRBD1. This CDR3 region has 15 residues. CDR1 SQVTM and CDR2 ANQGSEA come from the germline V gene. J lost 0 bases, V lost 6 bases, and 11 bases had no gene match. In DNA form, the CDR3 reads TGCAGCGTAGAGAGACCAGGGACAGTCTCCTACGAGCAGTACTTC. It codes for CSVERPGTVSYEQYF.

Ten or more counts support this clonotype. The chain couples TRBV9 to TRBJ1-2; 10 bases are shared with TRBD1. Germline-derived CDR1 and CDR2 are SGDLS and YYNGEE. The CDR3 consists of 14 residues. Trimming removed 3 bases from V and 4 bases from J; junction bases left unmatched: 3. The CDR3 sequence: CASSGWDRGYGYTF. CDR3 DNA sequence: TGTGCCAGCAGCGGGTGGGACAGGGGCTATGGCTACACCTTC.

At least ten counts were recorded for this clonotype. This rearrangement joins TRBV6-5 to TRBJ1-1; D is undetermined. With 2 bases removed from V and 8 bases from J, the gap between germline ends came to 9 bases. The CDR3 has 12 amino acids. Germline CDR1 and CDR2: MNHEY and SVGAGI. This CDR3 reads CASSYGGKEAFF. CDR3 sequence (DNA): TGTGCCAGCAGTTACGGAGGTAAAGAAGCTTTCTTT.

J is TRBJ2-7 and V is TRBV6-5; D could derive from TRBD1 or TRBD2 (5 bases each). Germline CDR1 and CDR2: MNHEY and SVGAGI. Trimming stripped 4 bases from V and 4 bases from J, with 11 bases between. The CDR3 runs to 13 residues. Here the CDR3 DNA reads TGTGCCAGCAGTTCCTGGGACGGATACGAGCAGTACTTC. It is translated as CASSSWDGYEQYF.

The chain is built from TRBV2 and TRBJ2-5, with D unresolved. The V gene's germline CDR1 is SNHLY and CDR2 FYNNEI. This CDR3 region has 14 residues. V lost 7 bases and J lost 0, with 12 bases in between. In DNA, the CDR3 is TGTGCCAGCATTGGGTCAGCTAACCAAGAGACCCAGTACTTC. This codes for CASIGSANQETQYF.

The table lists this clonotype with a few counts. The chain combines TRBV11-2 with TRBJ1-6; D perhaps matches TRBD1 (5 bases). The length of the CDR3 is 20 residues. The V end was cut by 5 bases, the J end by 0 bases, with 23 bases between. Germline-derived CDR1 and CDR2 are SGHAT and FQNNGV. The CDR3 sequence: CASSPGQGRGGSSYNSPLHF. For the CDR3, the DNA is TGTGCCAGCAGCCCAGGCCAAGGGCGGGGCGGAAGCTCCTATAATTCACCCCTCCACTTT.

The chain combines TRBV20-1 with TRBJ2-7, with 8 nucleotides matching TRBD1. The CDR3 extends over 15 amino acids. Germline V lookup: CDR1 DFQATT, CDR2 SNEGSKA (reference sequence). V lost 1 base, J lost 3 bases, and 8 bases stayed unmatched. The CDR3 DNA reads TGCAGTGCTAGAGCCAAGGGGACAGGCTACTACGAGCAGTACTTC. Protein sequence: CSARAKGTGYYEQYF.

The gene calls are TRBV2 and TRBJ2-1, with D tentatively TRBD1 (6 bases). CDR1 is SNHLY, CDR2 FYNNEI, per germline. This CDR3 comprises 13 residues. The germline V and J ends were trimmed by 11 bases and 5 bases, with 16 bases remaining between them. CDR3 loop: CAATGRGHNEQFF. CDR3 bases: TGTGCCGCGACTGGCAGGGGACACAATGAGCAGTTCTTC.

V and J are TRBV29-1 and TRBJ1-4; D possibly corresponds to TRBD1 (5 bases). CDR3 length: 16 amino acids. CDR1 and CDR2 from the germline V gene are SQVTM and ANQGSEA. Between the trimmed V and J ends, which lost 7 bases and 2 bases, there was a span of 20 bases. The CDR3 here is CSETGLATDTNEKLFF. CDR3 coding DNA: TGCAGCGAAACGGGACTAGCGACAGATACTAATGAAAAACTGTTTTTT.

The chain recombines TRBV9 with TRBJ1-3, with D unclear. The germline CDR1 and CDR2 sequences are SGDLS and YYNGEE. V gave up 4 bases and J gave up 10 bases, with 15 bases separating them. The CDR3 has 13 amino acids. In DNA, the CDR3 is TGTGCCAGCAGCCCTCGCCTAGCGGATACCATATATTTT. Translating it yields CASSPRLADTIYF. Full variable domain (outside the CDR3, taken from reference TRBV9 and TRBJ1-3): DSGVTQTPKHLITATGQRVTLRCSPRSGDLSVYWYQQSLDQGLQFLIQYYNGEERAKGNILERFSAQQFPDLHSELNLSSLELGDSALYFCASSPRLADTIYFGEGSWLTVV.

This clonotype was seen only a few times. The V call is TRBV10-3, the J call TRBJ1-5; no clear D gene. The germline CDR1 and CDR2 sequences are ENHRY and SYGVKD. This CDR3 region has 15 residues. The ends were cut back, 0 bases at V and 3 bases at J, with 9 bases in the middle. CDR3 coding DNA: TGTGCCATCAGTGAGTCGACTCTTGACAATCAGCCCCAGCATTTT. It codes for CAISESTLDNQPQHF.